This T cell receptor beta chain was identified during a study of T-cell reconstitution after alpha-beta-depleted transplantation in children. The germline V gene has CDR1 MGHRA and CDR2 YSYEKL. CDR3 length: 15 residues. V lost 3 bases to trimming and J lost 5 bases, with 16 bases between them. Findings and caveats of the study: Expanded clones from the graft, numbering several hundred, reportedly supplied alpha-beta T cells about two months after transplant. TCRbeta diversity was high at day 60 in some patients (a result of surviving recipient T cells and thymic progenitors).

Unique molecular identifiers tagged the TCRbeta library. One entry per CDR3 protein, called by TCRdb with MiXCR from the PCR reads. This table has 250,000 to 400,000 distinct CDR3 sequences, 23% appearing once. A word on this clonotype: No antigen is known for it.

This specimen was PBMCs, mostly from graft donor cells, taken 180 days after TCRalphabeta/CD19-depleted stem cell transplant. The rearrangement uses TRBV4-1 and TRBJ1-2; D call uncertain. The TCR was taken from a male patient aged 10 to 17 who had a stem cell transplant for acute lymphoblastic leukemia, so the T cells may come from the graft donor. In DNA, the CDR3 is TGCGCCAGCAGCCAGGAGGAATATTGGGAATATGGCTACACCTTC. It encodes CASSQEEYWEYGYTF.